A single sample gave rise to the 27 T cell receptor beta chains below, sequenced in a study of T cells in Graves' hyperthyroidism and ophthalmopathy. From RNA transcripts, TCR beta CDR3 regions were amplified. Using the HTBI primer set, a first-round RT-PCR was run on the TCR CDR3. A single record per CDR3 protein comes from TCRdb applying MiXCR to the multiplex PCR reads. This table has roughly 57,000 distinct CDR3 sequences, approximately 53% appearing once. The sequencing sample was made of blood. Every receptor here comes from a woman between 55 and 75 years old with Graves' ophthalmopathy.

V is TRBV11-1 and J is TRBJ1-1; D ambiguous. The CDR3 totals 12 residues. The germline V gene encodes CDR1 SGHAT and CDR2 FQDESV (reference sequence). With 1 base removed from V and 4 bases from J, the gap between germline ends came to 4 bases. Here the CDR3 reads CASSLERTEAFF. The CDR3 DNA reads as TGTGCCAGCAGCTTAGAGCGCACTGAAGCTTTCTTT.

This chain uses TRBV29-1 with TRBJ1-2, with TRBD1 identical over 7 bases. This CDR3 is 16 amino acids long. Germline V gene sequence: CDR1 SQVTM, CDR2 ANQGSEA. V shed 6 bases and J 4 bases; nucleotides not matched to a gene: 17. The chain's CDR3 is CSVVYPPTGNGYGYTF. CDR3 DNA: TGCAGCGTGGTTTACCCCCCGACAGGGAACGGCTATGGCTACACCTTC.

This clonotype occurred many times. The genes are TRBV18 and TRBJ2-7; no clear D gene. Germline V gene lookup returns CDR1 KGHSH and CDR2 LQKENI. The V end was cut by 3 bases, the J end by 3 bases, with 6 bases between. The CDR3 is 12 amino acids. The CDR3 loop reads CASSPTVYEQYF. As DNA, the CDR3 is TGTGCCAGCTCACCGACGGTCTACGAGCAGTACTTC.

This clonotype was detected ten times or more. The V and J genes are TRBV7-9 and TRBJ1-3, with D perhaps matching TRBD1 (6 bases). From germline, CDR1 is SEHNR and CDR2 FQNEAQ (reference sequence). The CDR3 length is 14 residues. Trimming took off 5 bases at V and 3 bases at J, with 11 bases between the two ends. CDR3 amino acids: CASSTRQVGNTIYF. CDR3 coding DNA: TGTGCCAGCAGCACAAGACAGGTTGGAAACACCATATATTTT. Using reference TRBV7-9 and TRBJ1-3 for the parts outside the CDR3, the full variable domain is DTGVSQNPRHKITKRGQNVTFRCDPISEHNRLYWYRQTLGQGPEFLTYFQNEAQLEKSRLLSDRFSAERPKGSFSTLEIQRTEQGDSAMYLCASSTRQVGNTIYFGEGSWLTVV.

The chain combines TRBV20-1 with TRBJ2-5; 16 nucleotides align to TRBD2. This CDR3 is 14 amino acids long. Germline V gene data show CDR1 as DFQATT and CDR2 as SNEGSKA (reference sequence). V was clipped by 5 bases and J by 4 bases; unmatched bases: 1. The CDR3 bases are TGCAGTGCTGGGACTAGCGGGGGGGGAGAGACCCAGTACTTC. Translating it yields CSAGTSGGGETQYF.

This clonotype has at least ten counts. J is TRBJ2-7 and V is TRBV10-2; 7 bases are a match to TRBD2. Germline CDR1 WSHSY, CDR2 SAAADI. The CDR3 is made up of 15 amino acids. With V trimmed by 6 bases and J by 3 bases, 11 bases remained unmatched. The CDR3 sequence: CASRPGGVPLYEQYF. For the CDR3, the DNA is TGCGCCAGCAGACCTGGGGGGGTCCCCCTCTACGAGCAGTACTTC.

This clonotype was detected ten times or more. The chain has TRBV28 and TRBJ2-7, with TRBD2 matching over 8 bases. Germline loops: CDR1 MDHEN, CDR2 SYDVKM. With 2 bases clipped from V and 5 bases from J, the junction kept 8 bases outside the gene matches. The CDR3 length is 15 residues. CDR3 in DNA: TGTGCCAGCAGTTTAATTAGTAGCGGGATCGACGAGCAGTACTTC. Residues: CASSLISSGIDEQYF.

This chain links TRBV24-1 with TRBJ1-5; D not certain. Trimming shortened V by 4 bases and J by 3 bases, and 6 bases separated the two germline ends. Germline assignment: CDR1 KGHDR and CDR2 SFDVKD. The CDR3 length is 13 residues. This chain's CDR3 is CATSEGPNQPQHF. The CDR3 coding sequence is TGTGCCACCAGTGAAGGGCCCAATCAGCCCCAGCATTTT.

The V call is TRBV20-1, the J call TRBJ1-4, with 7 nucleotides matching TRBD1. CDR1 and CDR2 (germline): DFQATT, SNEGSKA (reference sequence). J gave up 4 bases and V 4 bases, and 15 bases lay outside the gene matches. There are 17 residues in the CDR3. This chain's CDR3 is CSATRGTVGSHNEKLFF. The CDR3 nucleotides are TGCAGTGCTACCCGAGGGACAGTCGGCAGTCATAATGAAAAACTGTTTTTT.

CDR3 sequence: CSASGMGELSNQPQHF. CDR3 coding DNA: TGCAGTGCTAGCGGCATGGGGGAACTAAGCAATCAGCCCCAGCATTTT. The chain combines TRBV20-1 with TRBJ1-5; D possibly corresponds to TRBD1 (5 bases). The CDR3 extends over 16 amino acids. The V end was cut by 3 bases, the J end by 1 base, with 16 bases between. The germline CDR1 and CDR2 sequences are DFQATT and SNEGSKA (reference sequence).

In its sample, this clonotype was seen many times. The chain has TRBV5-4 and TRBJ2-4, with 7 bases identical to TRBD2. The germline V gene encodes CDR1 SGHNT and CDR2 YYREEE (reference sequence). Unmatched junction bases numbered 6, after V lost 4 bases and J lost 8 bases. This CDR3 has 13 residues. The CDR3: CASSPTSRDIQYF. The CDR3 coding sequence is TGTGCCAGCAGCCCGACTAGCCGGGACATTCAGTACTTC. Together with reference TRBV5-4 and TRBJ2-4, the CDR3 gives the full variable domain: ETGVTQSPTHLIKTRGQQVTLRCSSQSGHNTVSWYQQALGQGPQFIFQYYREEENGRGNFPPRFSGLQFPNYSSELNVNALELDDSALYLCASSPTSRDIQYFGAGTRLSVL.

This clonotype was picked up a small number of times. This sequence may be a read error, since a much larger clone differs from it by one base. The rearrangement uses TRBV5-4 and TRBJ2-4; tentatively, D is TRBD1 or TRBD2 (5 bases each). The CDR3 contains 15 residues. From germline, CDR1 is SGHNT and CDR2 YYREEE (reference sequence). The chain's CDR3 is CASSLEGRTRNTQYF. The CDR3 bases are TGTGCCAGCAGCTTAGAGGGGCGCACAAGAAACACTCAGTACTTC.

Worth noting for this clonotype: Given the absence of the conserved phenylalanine or tryptophan at the CDR3 end, a read error is likely. V gene TRBV7-8 combines with J gene TRBJ1-1, with no clear D. Germline CDR1 reads SGHVS; CDR2 reads FQNEAQ. This CDR3 comprises 13 residues. The CDR3 DNA reads as TGTGCTAGCAGCTTAGTACGCCACAAAGGAGCTTTCCTT. Its translation is CASSLVRHKGAFL.

By sample share, this clonotype is medium-sized. Sequence at one end of the junction differs from germline and may be a read error. The chain links TRBV15 to TRBJ2-7; the D is unclear. Germline CDR1 is LNHNV and CDR2 is YYDKDF (reference sequence). The CDR3 length is 14 residues. Here the CDR3 DNA reads TGTGCCACCAGCCGAGAGACGGTGGCGTACGAGCAGTACTTC. Its protein product is CATSRETVAYEQYF.

The table lists this clonotype with many counts. The chain recombines TRBV6-5 with TRBJ2-3; 8 nucleotides agree with TRBD2. The CDR3 length is 15 residues. CDR1 and CDR2 (germline): MNHEY, SVGAGI. The V segment lost 5 bases and the J segment 8 bases; nucleotides outside the gene matches: 12. The CDR3 region is CASSRAGTRVGTQYF. For the CDR3, the DNA is TGTGCCAGCAGTCGAGCCGGGACTAGAGTTGGTACGCAGTATTTT.

CDR3 coding DNA: TGCGCCAGCAGCTTGGGTCGGACAGGGGGCGATGAAAAACTGTTTTTT. Translating it yields CASSLGRTGGDEKLFF. The chain joins TRBV5-1 to TRBJ1-4, with 11 bases fitting TRBD1. J gave up 6 bases and V 0 bases, and 4 bases lay outside the gene matches. This CDR3 contains 16 residues. Germline CDR1 and CDR2: SGHRS and YFSETQ.

This clonotype appeared many times. The J gene is TRBJ2-3, the V gene TRBV6-1, with TRBD2 identical over 9 bases. CDR3 size: 16 residues. Germline values: CDR1 MNHNS, CDR2 SASEGT. J lost 1 base, V lost 2 bases, and 4 bases had no gene match. The CDR3 DNA sequence: TGTGCCAGCAGTGAAACTAGCGGGCAAGGCACAGATACGCAGTATTTT. Its protein product is CASSETSGQGTDTQYF.

The chain uses TRBV7-3 and TRBJ2-1, with 14 bases matching TRBD2. V lost 5 bases to trimming and J lost 4 bases; unmatched junction nucleotides: 7. The CDR3 runs 17 residues. In germline, CDR1 is SGHTA, CDR2 FQGTGA. CDR3: CASSPGLAGVGYNEQFF. The CDR3 coding sequence is TGTGCCAGCAGCCCGGGACTAGCGGGAGTGGGGTACAATGAGCAGTTCTTC.

The sample holds many counts of this clonotype. The rearrangement joins TRBV6-5 to TRBJ1-1; tentative D call: TRBD1 (6 bases). Germline lookup yields CDR1 MNHEY and CDR2 SVGAGI. Trimming stripped 6 bases from V and 5 bases from J, with 10 bases between. This CDR3 region has 12 residues. The CDR3 nucleotides are TGTGCCAGCAGCCAGGGGTCAACTGAAGCTTTCTTT. As protein: CASSQGSTEAFF.

This clonotype was counted at least ten times. The V and J genes are TRBV19 and TRBJ1-1; D is uncertain. CDR1 is LNHDA, CDR2 SQIVND, per germline (reference sequence). Trimming left V 4 bases short and J 8 bases short, with 17 bases between. The CDR3 extends over 14 amino acids. The CDR3 nucleotides read TGTGCCAGTAGTACACCTCCCCCAGTGTTGGAAGCTTTCTTT. Translation gives CASSTPPPVLEAFF.

This clonotype was observed many times. CDR3 bases: TGTGCCAGCAGTTACTCGGGGGAATCGAACACTGAAGCTTTCTTT. Its translation: CASSYSGESNTEAFF. The chain links TRBV6-5 to TRBJ1-1, with a possible D match to TRBD1 (5 bases). The V and J ends lost 0 bases and 1 base respectively, with 9 bases between them. Germline values: CDR1 MNHEY, CDR2 SVGAGI. CDR3 length: 15 amino acids.

The chain links TRBV20-1 to TRBJ2-3, with D possibly being TRBD1 (5 bases). The V gene lost 2 bases and the J gene lost 2 bases, with 8 bases spanning the gap. Per the germline V gene, CDR1 is DFQATT and CDR2 is SNEGSKA (reference sequence). The CDR3 contains 13 residues. CDR3 nucleotides: TGCAGTGCTAGAAAGACAGCCACAGATACGCAGTATTTT. Translating gives CSARKTATDTQYF.

Of note for this clonotype: The germline gene is not matched at one end of the junction; a read error may be the cause. The J gene is TRBJ2-1, the V gene TRBV5-8; D might be TRBD1 or TRBD2, each matching 5 bases. This CDR3 has 14 residues. Germline values: CDR1 SGHTS, CDR2 YDEGEE. As DNA, the CDR3 is TGCGCCGGCAGCTTGGCCGGGGCTTTTGATGAGCAGTTCTTC. Encoded protein: CAGSLAGAFDEQFF.

The rearrangement links TRBV19 to TRBJ2-7; D possibly corresponds to TRBD1 (6 bases). This CDR3 comprises 14 residues. CDR1 and CDR2 (germline): LNHDA, SQIVND (reference sequence). The V gene lost 3 bases and the J gene lost 6 bases, with 15 bases spanning the gap. CDR3 DNA sequence: TGTGCCAGTAGTATTGATGGAGCAGGGGTCGAGCAGTACTTC. Its translation is CASSIDGAGVEQYF.

This clonotype is categorized as medium-sized. This chain uses TRBV10-3 with TRBJ2-7, with 7 bases aligning to TRBD1. The ends lost 6 bases at V and 3 bases at J; junction bases unmatched: 5. The germline V gene encodes CDR1 ENHRY and CDR2 SYGVKD. This CDR3 region has 13 residues. The CDR3 DNA is TGTGCCATCAGCCTCGGGACAGACTACGAGCAGTACTTC. It yields the protein CAISLGTDYEQYF.

The CDR3 loop is CASSSGTTTDTQYF. The DNA for the CDR3 is TGTGCCAGCAGCTCTGGGACTACCACAGATACGCAGTATTTT. The chain recombines TRBV7-9 with TRBJ2-3; 7 bases are shared with TRBD2. Unmatched junction bases numbered 3, after V lost 4 bases and J lost 2 bases. The CDR3 runs to 14 residues. The germline V gene encodes CDR1 SEHNR and CDR2 FQNEAQ (reference sequence).

Within the sample, this clonotype is medium-sized. J is TRBJ2-2 and V is TRBV15, with D possibly being TRBD1 (5 bases). Germline V gives CDR1 LNHNV, CDR2 YYDKDF (reference sequence). Trimming cost V 5 bases and J 9 bases, with 13 bases left between them. This CDR3 contains 13 residues. In DNA, the CDR3 is TGTGCCACCAGCTCGACAGCAGACAGGGAGCTGTTTTTT. It encodes CATSSTADRELFF.